This T cell receptor (beta chain) was found in a study of spatial heterogeneity in lung cancer. Documented time point: sample taken at primary tumor resection. Whole RNA from tumor, nontumor lung or frozen PBMC was sequenced unsorted. Findings of the study overall: Counts that tracked tumor mutation counts were those of expanded intratumoral alpha and beta TCRs.

In its sample, this clonotype ranks as large. Its antigen is undetermined. The size of this beta chain means little, since it is a stray read in a library made for alpha chains. TCRdb called the 5' RACE reads again in MiXCR, with one record for every CDR3 protein. The table has about 200 distinct CDR3 sequences, approximately 20% seen once. Trimming took 8 bases from V and 4 from J; bases not matched to a gene: 10. In germline, CDR1 is LNHDA, CDR2 SQIVND (reference sequence). The CDR3 is 15 residues long. The TCR comes from a male donor with early-stage non-small cell lung cancer. The sample was lung tumor tissue, taken at surgery. This sequence joins TRBV19 and TRBJ1-5; 8 nucleotides align to TRBD1. Here the CDR3 reads CASGIEDRANQPQHF. The CDR3 DNA reads as TGTGCCAGTGGGATCGAGGACAGGGCTAATCAGCCCCAGCATTTT.